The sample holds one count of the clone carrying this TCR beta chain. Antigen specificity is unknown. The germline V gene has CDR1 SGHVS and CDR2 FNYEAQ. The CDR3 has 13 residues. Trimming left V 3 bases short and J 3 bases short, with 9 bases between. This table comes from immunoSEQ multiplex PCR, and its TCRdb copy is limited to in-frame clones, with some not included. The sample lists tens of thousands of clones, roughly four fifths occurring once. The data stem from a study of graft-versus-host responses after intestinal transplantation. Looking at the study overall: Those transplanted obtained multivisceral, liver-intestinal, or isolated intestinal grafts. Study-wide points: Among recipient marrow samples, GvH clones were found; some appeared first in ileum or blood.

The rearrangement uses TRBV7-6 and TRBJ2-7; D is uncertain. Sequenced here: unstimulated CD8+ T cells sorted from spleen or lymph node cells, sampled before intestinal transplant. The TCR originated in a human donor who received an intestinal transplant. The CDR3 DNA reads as TGTGCCAGCAGCTTCGGGCAGAACTACGAGCAGTACTTC. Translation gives CASSFGQNYEQYF.